Listed below are T cell receptor beta chains from one sample, sequenced in a study of blood T cells in healthy people across ages. Via MiXCR, TCRdb re-called the 5' RACE reads, giving one row per CDR3 protein. The table includes hundreds of thousands of distinct CDR3 sequences, 58% detected once. The specimen sequenced was blood. All receptors derive from a man in his sixties in good health. The CDR3 runs from the conserved cysteine through the conserved F or W. A D gene is named only where the DNA matches it firmly. A row's size may be missing; if present it is once, few, many or a size class.

once,TRBV4-2,TRBJ2-3,NA,CASSQEAAGTFTQYF,TGTGCCAGCAGCCAAGAGGCGGCAGGGACCTTTACGCAGTATTTT
NA,TRBV7-6,TRBJ2-3,NA,CASSLEGTLGTQYF,TGTGCCAGCAGCTTAGAGGGGACTCTGGGTACGCAGTATTTT
NA,TRBV6-1,TRBJ2-3,NA,CASNPRNHAGASTDTQYF,TGTGCCAGCAATCCCAGAAATCATGCGGGGGCTAGCACAGATACGCAGTATTTT
NA,TRBV24-1,TRBJ2-3,TRBD1,CATSDTGVSGDTQYF,TGTGCCACCAGTGATACAGGGGTTTCTGGAGATACGCAGTATTTT
NA,TRBV11-2,TRBJ2-2,NA,CASSPIGAGELFF,TGTGCCAGCAGCCCCATTGGGGCCGGGGAGCTGTTTTTT
once,TRBV29-1,TRBJ2-7,TRBD1,CSVAFTGTASSYEQYF,TGCAGCGTTGCGTTCACCGGGACAGCGAGCTCCTACGAGCAGTACTTC
NA,TRBV6-1,TRBJ2-1,NA,CASRWRHGTNEQFF,TGTGCCAGTCGGTGGCGACACGGTACGAATGAGCAGTTCTTC
once,TRBV4-2,TRBJ2-5,TRBD2,CASSRDAGGSEETQYF,TGTGCCAGCAGCAGGGACGCGGGGGGCTCGGAAGAGACCCAGTACTTC
NA,TRBV5-1,TRBJ1-1,NA,CASSLAGQQEANPEAFF,TGCGCCAGCAGCTTGGCCGGACAGCAAGAAGCGAACCCTGAAGCTTTCTTT
once,TRBV7-2,TRBJ2-3,NA,CASSADRSTDTQYF,TGTGCCAGCAGCGCCGACAGGAGCACAGATACGCAGTATTTT
NA,TRBV12-3/TRBV12-4,TRBJ1-1,NA,CASSLRGRGEAFF,TGTGCCAGCAGTTTAAGGGGTCGGGGTGAAGCTTTCTTT
NA,TRBV6-6,TRBJ2-3,NA,CASKGPNTDTQYF,TGTGCCAGCAAAGGGCCTAACACAGATACGCAGTATTTT
NA,TRBV29-1,TRBJ1-4,TRBD1,CSVGTGPATNEKLFF,TGCAGCGTTGGGACAGGTCCCGCAACTAATGAAAAACTGTTTTTT
NA,TRBV5-1,TRBJ2-1,TRBD2,CASSVELAGPYNEQFF,TGCGCCAGCAGCGTAGAACTAGCGGGGCCTTACAATGAGCAGTTCTTC
NA,TRBV5-1,TRBJ2-1,NA,CASSPEVPGEQFF,TGCGCCAGCAGCCCGGAGGTCCCCGGTGAGCAGTTCTTC
NA,TRBV4-1,TRBJ2-7,NA,CASSPKGTGTQYEQYF,TGCGCCAGCAGCCCAAAAGGCACGGGGACCCAGTACGAGCAGTACTTC
once,TRBV7-2,TRBJ1-4,NA,CASRPGPSNEKLFF,TGTGCCAGCAGACCGGGACCTTCTAATGAAAAACTGTTTTTT
NA,TRBV5-1,TRBJ2-1,TRBD2,CASMDGGTSYNEQFF,TGCGCCAGCATGGACGGGGGGACCTCCTACAATGAGCAGTTCTTC
NA,TRBV28,TRBJ2-3,NA,CASSLSLPDSTDTQYF,TGTGCCAGCAGTTTATCCCTCCCGGACAGCACAGATACGCAGTATTTT
NA,TRBV27,TRBJ2-3,NA,CASSFPGARDTQYF,TGTGCCAGCAGCTTTCCGGGGGCGAGGGATACGCAGTATTTT
NA,TRBV6-5,TRBJ2-3,TRBD2,CASSDNGGRAPDTQYF,TGTGCCAGCAGCGACAACGGTGGGAGGGCTCCAGATACGCAGTATTTT
NA,TRBV10-3,TRBJ1-2,NA,CAISESPEYGYTF,TGTGCCATCAGTGAGTCGCCAGAATATGGCTACACCTTC
medium-sized,TRBV3-1,TRBJ1-6,TRBD1,CASSQGGTGDSPLHF,TGTGCCAGCAGCCAAGGAGGGACAGGGGATTCACCCCTCCACTTT